This TCR beta chain was sequenced during a study of blood T cell repertoires in COVID-19. Study in general: T cells, B-cell-depleted T cells, or PBMCs supplied cDNA or gDNA.

This clone was counted only a few times. The length of the CDR3 is 15 residues. CDR1 is SGHRS and CDR2 is YFSETQ in the germline V gene. V was clipped by 5 bases and J by 0 bases; unmatched bases: 4. Method: immunoSEQ multiplex PCR; TCRdb's copy keeps in-frame clones and lacks some. This table has about 140,000 clones, around 81% appearing once. The receptor comes from a woman in her sixties with acute or convalescent COVID-19. Material for sequencing was peripheral blood. The gene calls are TRBV5-1 and TRBJ2-2; TRBD1 matches 7 bases. CDR3: CASSWTGTNTGELFF. As DNA, the CDR3 is TGCGCCAGCAGTTGGACAGGCACGAACACCGGGGAGCTGTTTTTT.